The source of this T cell receptor beta chain is a study of blood T cell repertoires in COVID-19. About the research overall: Sample material is recorded as cDNA or gDNA derived from T cells, B-cell-depleted T cells, or PBMCs.

As processed by the authors: Estimation of nucleated cell counts relied on the amplification of reference gene primers. Produced via immunoSEQ multiplex PCR; TCRdb's table is partial and in-frame only. V, J and clone size derive from that table, while D and trimming were established from the DNA sequence. This table holds 61,000 or so clones, around 81% found once. The sequenced sample consisted of peripheral blood. The sequence derives from a woman of 80 years or more with acute or convalescent COVID-19.

In nucleotides, the CDR3 is TGTGCCAGCAGCTTTAGCGGGGATGTATACAATGAGCAGTTCTTC. It codes for CASSFSGDVYNEQFF. The chain has TRBV5-4 and TRBJ2-1, with 8 bases lining up with TRBD2. The germline CDR1 and CDR2 sequences are SGHNT and YYREEE (reference sequence). The CDR3 is 15 residues long. V dropped 2 bases and J dropped 4; count of bases not matched to a gene: 5. Full variable domain (missing parts from reference TRBV5-4 and TRBJ2-1): ETGVTQSPTHLIKTRGQQVTLRCSSQSGHNTVSWYQQALGQGPQFIFQYYREEENGRGNFPPRFSGLQFPNYSSELNVNALELDDSALYLCASSFSGDVYNEQFFGPGTRLTVL.